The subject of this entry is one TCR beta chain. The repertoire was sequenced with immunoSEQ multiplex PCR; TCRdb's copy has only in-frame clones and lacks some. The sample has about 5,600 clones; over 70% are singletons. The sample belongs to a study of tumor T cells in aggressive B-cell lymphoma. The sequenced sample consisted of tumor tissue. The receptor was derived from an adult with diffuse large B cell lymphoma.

The CDR3 here is CASSYFETTHTGELFF. DNA for the CDR3: TGTGCCAGCAGTTATTTTGAGACTACACACACCGGGGAGCTGTTTTTT. The chain joins TRBV6-5 to TRBJ2-2, with D perhaps TRBD2 (5 bases). The germline V gene encodes CDR1 MNHEY and CDR2 SVGAGI. V lost 3 bases and J lost 3, with 14 bases in between. The CDR3 loop spans 16 amino acids.